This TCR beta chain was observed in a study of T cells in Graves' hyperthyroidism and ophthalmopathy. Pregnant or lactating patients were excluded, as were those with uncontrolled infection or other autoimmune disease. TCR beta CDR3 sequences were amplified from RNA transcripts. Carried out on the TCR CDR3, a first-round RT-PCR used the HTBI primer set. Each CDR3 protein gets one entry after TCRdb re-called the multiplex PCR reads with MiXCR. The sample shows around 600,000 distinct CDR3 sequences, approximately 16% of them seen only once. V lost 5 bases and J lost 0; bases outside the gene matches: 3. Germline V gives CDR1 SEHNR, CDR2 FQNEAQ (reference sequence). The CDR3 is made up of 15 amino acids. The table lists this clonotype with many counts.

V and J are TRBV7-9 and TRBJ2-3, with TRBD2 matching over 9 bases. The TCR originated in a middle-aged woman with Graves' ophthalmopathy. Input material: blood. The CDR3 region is CASSTSGGSTDTQYF. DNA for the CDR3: TGTGCCAGCAGCACGAGCGGGGGGAGCACAGATACGCAGTATTTT.